These 9 T cell receptor beta chains originate from one sample sequenced in a study of T cell repertoires in cytomegalovirus infection. In TCRdb, the reads were re-called with MiXCR into one record per CDR3 protein. The sample contains 55,000 to 85,000 distinct CDR3 sequences, roughly 20% of which appear only once. What these receptors recognize is not known. The source material was CD8+ T cells from cultured PBMCs, sampled from culture after CMV antigen stimulation. The receptors shown here come from a human donor in good health (CMV status not recorded). Some clones in this sample may be carry-over from other donors' samples.

Only a few counts were recorded for this clonotype. The chain couples TRBV7-9 to TRBJ2-3; perhaps TRBD1 as D (6 bases). The germline gives CDR1 SEHNR, CDR2 FQNEAQ (reference sequence). With 5 bases removed from V and 6 bases from J, the gap between germline ends came to 21 bases. There are 16 residues in the CDR3. This CDR3 reads CASSAGWGRNPDTQYF. For the CDR3, the DNA is TGTGCCAGCAGCGCCGGGTGGGGGCGGAATCCCGATACGCAGTATTTT.

This clonotype has just a few counts. CDR3 in DNA: TGTGCCAGCAGTTACGGGACAGGCGGGAACACCGGGGAGCTGTTTTTT. It translates to CASSYGTGGNTGELFF. The chain has TRBV6-2 or TRBV6-3 and TRBJ2-2; TRBD1 aligns across 8 bases. The CDR3 runs 16 residues. Germline CDR1 MNHEY, CDR2 SVGEGT. V shed 2 bases and J 1 base; nucleotides not matched to a gene: 3.

This clonotype was counted a few times. The V call is TRBV7-8, the J call TRBJ1-2, with 11 bases that match TRBD1. The V gene end was trimmed by 2 bases and the J gene end by 8 bases; junction bases not matched to a gene: 4. The CDR3 is made up of 14 amino acids. Germline lookup yields CDR1 SGHVS and CDR2 FQNEAQ. In DNA form, the CDR3 reads TGTGCCAGCAGCTTACTGGGACAGGGGGGAGGCTACACCTTC. Its protein product is CASSLLGQGGGYTF.

The chain recombines TRBV7-3 with TRBJ1-1, with D maybe TRBD1 (5 bases). The CDR3 has 15 residues. V gave up 2 bases and J gave up 1 base, with 11 bases separating them. From germline, CDR1 is SGHTA and CDR2 FQGTGA. CDR3 DNA: TGTGCCAGCAGCTTATCCGGGGGGTCGAACACTGAAGCTTTCTTT. This translates into CASSLSGGSNTEAFF.

This chain connects TRBV7-2 to TRBJ2-5; 14 bases match TRBD2. The V gene's germline CDR1 is SGHTA and CDR2 FQGNSA. The J segment lost 5 bases and the V segment lost 5 bases, leaving 10 bases of the junction unmatched. The CDR3 runs to 17 residues. The CDR3 here is CASSQGLAGAGWETQYF. The CDR3, as DNA: TGTGCCAGCAGCCAGGGACTAGCGGGGGCTGGGTGGGAGACCCAGTACTTC.

This clonotype was detected only a few times. The V gene is TRBV7-9, the J gene TRBJ1-1, with TRBD1 as a possible D gene (6 bases). The germline CDR1 and CDR2 sequences are SEHNR and FQNEAQ (reference sequence). The CDR3 loop spans 14 amino acids. Trimming pared 2 bases from V and 5 bases from J, leaving 12 bases between. CDR3 loop: CASSLTDRWTEAFF. In nucleotides, the CDR3 is TGTGCCAGCAGCTTAACAGACAGGTGGACTGAAGCTTTCTTT.

This clonotype was detected once. The chain is built from TRBV7-8 and TRBJ1-1; a weak D match, TRBD1 (6 bases). CDR1 is SGHVS and CDR2 is FQNEAQ in the germline V gene. V was cut by 5 bases and J by 5 bases, with 24 bases left in between. The CDR3 has 17 residues. The CDR3: CASSERGVKYRRTEAFF. The CDR3 DNA is TGTGCCAGCAGCGAGAGGGGGGTCAAGTACAGGAGGACTGAAGCTTTCTTT.

This clonotype was found a few times. This chain links TRBV12-3 or TRBV12-4 with TRBJ1-1; possible D gene TRBD1, 5 bases. CDR3 size: 15 residues. Trimming stripped 1 base from V and 1 base from J, with 10 bases between. CDR3 region: CASSLVLQENTEAFF. Written as DNA, the CDR3 is TGTGCCAGCAGTTTAGTATTACAGGAGAACACTGAAGCTTTCTTT.

This clonotype was detected only a few times. The rearrangement uses TRBV27 and TRBJ2-5, with 7 bases lining up with TRBD2. The germline CDR1 and CDR2 sequences are MNHEY and SMNVEV (reference sequence). The CDR3 runs to 14 residues. Trimming at V came to 8 bases and at J to 3 bases, leaving 9 bases not matched to a gene. The CDR3 spells CASGSGGLKETQYF. The CDR3 DNA follows: TGTGCCAGCGGCTCCGGGGGGTTGAAAGAGACCCAGTACTTC.